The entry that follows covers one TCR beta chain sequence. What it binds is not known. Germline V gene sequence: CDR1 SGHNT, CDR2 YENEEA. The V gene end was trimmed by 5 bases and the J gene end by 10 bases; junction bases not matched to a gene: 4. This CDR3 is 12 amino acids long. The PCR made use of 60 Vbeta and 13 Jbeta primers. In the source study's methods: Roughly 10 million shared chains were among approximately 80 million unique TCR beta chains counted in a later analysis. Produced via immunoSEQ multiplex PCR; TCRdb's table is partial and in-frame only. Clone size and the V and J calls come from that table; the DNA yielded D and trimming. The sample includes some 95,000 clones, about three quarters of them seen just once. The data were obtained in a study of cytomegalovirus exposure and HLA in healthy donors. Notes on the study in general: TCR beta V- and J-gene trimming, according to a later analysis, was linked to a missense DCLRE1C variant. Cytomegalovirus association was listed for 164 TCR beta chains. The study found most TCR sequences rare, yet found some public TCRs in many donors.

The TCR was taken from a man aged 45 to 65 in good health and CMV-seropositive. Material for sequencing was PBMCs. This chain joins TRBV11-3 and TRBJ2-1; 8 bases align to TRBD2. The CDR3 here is CASSRWTSEQFF. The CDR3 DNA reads TGTGCCAGCAGCCGATGGACTAGCGAGCAGTTCTTC.